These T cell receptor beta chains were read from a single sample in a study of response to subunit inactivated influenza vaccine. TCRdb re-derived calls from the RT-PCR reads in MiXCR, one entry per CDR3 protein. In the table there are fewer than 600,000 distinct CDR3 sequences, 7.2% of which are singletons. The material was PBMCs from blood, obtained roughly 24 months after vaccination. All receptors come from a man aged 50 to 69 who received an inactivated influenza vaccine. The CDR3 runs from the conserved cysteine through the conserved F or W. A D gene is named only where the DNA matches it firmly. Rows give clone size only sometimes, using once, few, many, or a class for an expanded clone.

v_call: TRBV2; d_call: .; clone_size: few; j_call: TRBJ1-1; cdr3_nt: TGTGCCAGCACCCTCACGGTGGCAGTCCTTATGGCTTTCTTT; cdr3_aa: CASTLTVAVLMAFF
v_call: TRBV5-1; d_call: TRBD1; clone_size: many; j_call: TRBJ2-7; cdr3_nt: TGCGCCAGCAGCCCCCGGGACAGCTCCTACGAGCAGTACTTC; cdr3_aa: CASSPRDSSYEQYF
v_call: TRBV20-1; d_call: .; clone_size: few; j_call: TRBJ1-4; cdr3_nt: TGCAGTGCTAGAAACTACTTAACCGGGCCTAATGAAAAACTGTTTTTT; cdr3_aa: CSARNYLTGPNEKLFF
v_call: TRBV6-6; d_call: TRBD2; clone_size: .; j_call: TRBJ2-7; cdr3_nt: TGTGCCAGCAGTTACTCGACTAGCGTGCAGTACTTC; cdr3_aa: CASSYSTSVQYF
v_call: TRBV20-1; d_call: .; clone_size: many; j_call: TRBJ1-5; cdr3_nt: TGCAGTGCTACCCATAGCAATCAGCCCCAGCATTTT; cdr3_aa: CSATHSNQPQHF
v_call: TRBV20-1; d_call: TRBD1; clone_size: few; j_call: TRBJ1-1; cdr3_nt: TGCAGTGCTAGAGATCCGGGACAGGGTAACACTGAAGCTTTCTTT; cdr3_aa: CSARDPGQGNTEAFF
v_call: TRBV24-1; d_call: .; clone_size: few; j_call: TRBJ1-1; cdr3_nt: TGTGCCACTAAGGGGTTAGGGGACACTGAAGCTTTCTTT; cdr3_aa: CATKGLGDTEAFF
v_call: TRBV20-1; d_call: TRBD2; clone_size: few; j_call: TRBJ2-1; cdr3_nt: TGCAGTGCTACAACCCCGGCAGCGGGAATGGCTTACAATGAGCAGTTCTTC; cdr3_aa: CSATTPAAGMAYNEQFF
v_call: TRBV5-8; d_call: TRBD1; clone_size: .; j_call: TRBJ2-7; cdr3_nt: TGTGCCAGCAGCCCCCCAAACAGGGGAGATTACGAGCAGTACTTC; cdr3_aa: CASSPPNRGDYEQYF
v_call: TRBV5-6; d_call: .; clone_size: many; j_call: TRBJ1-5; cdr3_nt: TGTGCCAGCAGCTTTCGGGGTTATGGCAATCAGCCCCAGCATTTT; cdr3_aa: CASSFRGYGNQPQHF